These T cell receptor beta chains were read from a single sample in a study of blood T cells in healthy people across ages. TCRdb independently ran MiXCR on the 5' RACE reads; one entry per CDR3 protein. The sample has about 1.1 million distinct CDR3 sequences, approximately 38% seen once. The sample was blood. These receptors originate from a man aged 18 to 35 in good health. The CDR3 runs from the conserved cysteine through the conserved F or W. D genes are given only for firm matches. Not every row has a clone size; where given, it reads once, few, many or a size class.

14	TRBV2	TRBD2	TRBJ2-7	many	CASSISGGPYEQYF	TGTGCCAGCAGTATTAGCGGGGGGCCCTACGAGCAGTACTTC
13	TRBV20-1	-	TRBJ1-4	-	CSAARTTREKLFF	TGCAGTGCCGCCCGAACGACCCGTGAAAAACTGTTTTTT
15	TRBV18	-	TRBJ1-1	-	CASSQLPQGDTEAFF	TGTGCCAGCTCTCAACTCCCACAGGGCGACACTGAAGCTTTCTTT
14	TRBV27	-	TRBJ1-5	few	CASSFPGAGQPQHF	TGTGCCAGCAGTTTCCCGGGGGCGGGTCAGCCCCAGCATTTT
15	TRBV5-1	-	TRBJ1-2	few	CASSLDGTSDYGYTF	TGCGCCAGCAGCCTTGATGGGACTTCCGATTATGGCTACACCTTC
14	TRBV20-1	-	TRBJ1-2	few	CSARDSTFLYGYTF	TGCAGTGCTAGAGATTCTACATTTCTCTATGGCTACACCTTC
15	TRBV4-3	-	TRBJ1-1	-	CASSQQGVLNTEAFF	TGCGCCAGCAGCCAACAGGGCGTTCTGAACACTGAAGCTTTCTTT
12	TRBV20-1	-	TRBJ1-4	few	CSGHVGDEKLFF	TGCAGCGGGCATGTGGGGGATGAAAAACTGTTTTTT
15	TRBV18	-	TRBJ2-1	few	CASSLSGTPAGEQFF	TGTGCCAGCTCACTCTCCGGGACGCCGGCCGGTGAGCAGTTCTTC
13	TRBV7-2	TRBD2	TRBJ2-5	few	CASRRGGSETQYF	TGTGCCAGCAGGCGGGGGGGCAGTGAGACCCAGTACTTC
20	TRBV4-3	TRBD2	TRBJ2-3	few	CASSQESGFGLAGGTDTQYF	TGCGCCAGCAGCCAAGAGTCCGGGTTTGGACTAGCGGGAGGCACAGATACGCAGTATTTT
17	TRBV4-2	TRBD2	TRBJ2-3	-	CASSQLVSGGAADTQYF	TGTGCCAGCAGCCAGCTTGTTAGCGGGGGGGCCGCAGATACGCAGTATTTT
15	TRBV7-9	-	TRBJ1-2	few	CASSLGPPGNYGYTF	TGTGCCAGCAGCTTAGGTCCCCCCGGGAACTATGGCTACACCTTC
15	TRBV24-1	-	TRBJ1-5	few	CATSDEGPPTQPQHF	TGTGCCACCAGTGATGAGGGTCCCCCCACGCAGCCCCAGCATTTT
13	TRBV12-3/TRBV12-4	TRBD1	TRBJ2-7	-	CASTRGFTYEQYF	TGTGCCAGCACCAGGGGGTTTACCTACGAGCAGTACTTC
16	TRBV11-1	TRBD2	TRBJ2-3	few	CASSPLRGGSTDTQYF	TGTGCCAGCAGCCCCTTGCGGGGGGGAAGCACAGATACGCAGTATTTT
15	TRBV7-2	-	TRBJ2-2	few	CASSSERANTGELFF	TGTGCCAGCAGCTCTGAGCGAGCGAACACCGGGGAGCTGTTTTTT
15	TRBV20-1	-	TRBJ2-3	-	CSARERHPSTDTQYF	TGCAGTGCTAGAGAACGGCATCCTAGCACAGATACGCAGTATTTT
15	TRBV12-3/TRBV12-4	TRBD2	TRBJ2-5	-	CASSLVATSGQTQYF	TGTGCCAGCAGTTTAGTTGCAACTAGCGGTCAGACCCAGTACTTC
12	TRBV6-2/TRBV6-3	-	TRBJ1-5	-	CASSEPRQPQHF	TGTGCCAGCAGTGAACCTAGGCAGCCCCAGCATTTT
14	TRBV12-5	TRBD2	TRBJ2-1	-	CASGLSGGANEQFF	TGTGCTAGTGGTTTGAGCGGGGGGGCTAATGAGCAGTTCTTC
11	TRBV12-3/TRBV12-4	-	TRBJ1-2	few	CASSLHHGYTF	TGTGCCAGCAGCTTACATCATGGCTACACCTTC